Sequencing of this T cell receptor beta chain was carried out in a study of T cell responses to AZD1222 COVID-19 vaccine. Regarding the study as a whole: Rises in breadth and depth of Spike-specific TCRs came after two AZD1222 doses. Variant regions that are unmutated are reportedly the target of nearly half of spike-specific TCRs. Of the AZD1222 recipients, only six or seven were seropositive at baseline.

As regards this clone: Its antigen is undetermined.

Germline loops: CDR1 MDHEN, CDR2 SYDVKM. The CDR3 loop spans 12 amino acids. The germline V and J ends were trimmed by 7 bases and 4 bases, with 10 bases remaining between them. Measured with immunoSEQ multiplex PCR; TCRdb has only the in-frame clones, and not every one. The sample lists about 100,000 clones, approximately 93% occurring once. The chain combines TRBV28 with TRBJ2-5, with D unresolved. The TCR originated in an adult in good health. The sequencing used peripheral blood, collected on day 0 of AZD1222 vaccination. In nucleotides, the CDR3 is TGTGCCAGCACGACCGGAAGAGAGACCCAGTACTTC. Its translation: CASTTGRETQYF.